The 21 T cell receptor beta chains below were found in one sample sequenced in a study of T cell responses to AZD1222 COVID-19 vaccine. This table comes from immunoSEQ multiplex PCR, and its TCRdb copy is limited to in-frame clones, with some not included. The sample shows about 110,000 clones, nearly 90% of them seen only once. The sequencing used peripheral blood, collected 28 days after the second AZD1222 dose. The receptors shown here come from an adult who received the AZD1222 COVID-19 vaccine.

V and J are TRBV7-6 and TRBJ2-3; D call uncertain. Trimming removed 2 bases from V and 2 bases from J, with 23 bases in between. Germline V lookup: CDR1 SGHVS, CDR2 FNYEAQ. The CDR3 spans 19 residues. CDR3: CASSLQAEADEIPTDTQYF. The DNA of the CDR3 is TGTGCCAGCAGCTTACAAGCCGAGGCGGACGAAATACCCACAGATACGCAGTATTTT.

The chain combines TRBV7-2 with TRBJ2-3; TRBD1 might be the D (6 bases). This CDR3 is built from 15 residues. V was shortened by 5 bases and J by 4 bases, with 16 bases between the two germline ends. Germline V gene data show CDR1 as SGHTA and CDR2 as FQGNSA. This CDR3 is CASSPFSGAADTQYF. CDR3 nucleotide sequence: TGTGCCAGCAGCCCCTTTTCAGGGGCAGCAGATACGCAGTATTTT.

This clone was seen only once. This CDR3 is also generated by other DNA sequences in the sample. The V call is TRBV5-1, the J call TRBJ1-5; no firm D call. Germline V lookup: CDR1 SGHRS, CDR2 YFSETQ. The ends were cut back, 4 bases at V and 4 bases at J, with 9 bases in the middle. This CDR3 is 13 amino acids long. The CDR3 sequence is CASSLRVNQPQHF. CDR3 DNA sequence: TGCGCCAGCAGCCTGAGAGTTAATCAGCCCCAGCATTTT.

This clone has a handful of counts. The chain recombines TRBV19 with TRBJ1-5; the D gene is possibly TRBD1 (6 bases). This CDR3 region has 15 residues. The germline CDR1 and CDR2 sequences are LNHDA and SQIVND (reference sequence). V gave up 2 bases and J gave up 1 base, with 9 bases separating them. The CDR3 reads CASSIRGGSNQPQHF. CDR3 sequence (DNA): TGTGCCAGTAGTATAAGGGGGGGGAGCAATCAGCCCCAGCATTTT. Full variable domain (outside the CDR3, taken from reference TRBV19 and TRBJ1-5): DGGITQSPKYLFRKEGQNVTLSCEQNLNHDAMYWYRQDPGQGLRLIYYSQIVNDFQKGDIAEGYSVSREKKESFPLTVTSAQKNPTAFYLCASSIRGGSNQPQHFGDGTRLSIL.

The rearrangement uses TRBV30 and TRBJ2-2; TRBD1 aligns across 7 bases. CDR3 length: 15 residues. V trimming: 0 bases; J trimming: 3 bases; junction bases outside the gene matches: 4. Germline V gene sequence: CDR1 GTSNPN, CDR2 SVGIG (reference sequence). CDR3 nucleotide sequence: TGTGCCTGGAGTGTCGGGGACAGTCACACCGGGGAGCTGTTTTTT. Its protein is CAWSVGDSHTGELFF.

As to this clone: One end of the junction fails to match germline, which may point to a read error. The genes are TRBV3-1 (or the pseudogene TRBV3-2) and TRBJ1-5; 12 nucleotides match TRBD1. This CDR3 contains 15 residues. CDR1 is LGHDT and CDR2 is YNNKEL in the germline V gene (reference sequence). The DNA of the CDR3 is TGTGCCAGCAGCCGCGGGACAGGGGGCAAGCAGCCCCAGCATTTT. Encoded protein: CASSRGTGGKQPQHF.

The chain has TRBV4-1 and TRBJ2-1; TRBD2 aligns across 9 bases. Trimming removed 1 base from V and 2 bases from J; junction bases left unmatched: 3. Germline V lookup: CDR1 MGHRA, CDR2 YSYEKL. This CDR3 region has 16 residues. CDR3: CASSQAGTSPYNEQFF. CDR3 bases: TGCGCCAGCAGCCAAGCCGGGACTAGCCCCTACAATGAGCAGTTCTTC.

The chain carries TRBV29-1 and TRBJ2-1; the match to TRBD1 covers 9 bases. The length of the CDR3 is 15 residues. CDR1 SQVTM and CDR2 ANQGSEA come from the germline V gene. The V segment lost 1 base and the J segment 4 bases; nucleotides outside the gene matches: 5. This chain's CDR3 is CSVEGRTGVYNEQFF. The DNA for the CDR3 is TGCAGCGTTGAAGGAAGGACAGGGGTGTACAATGAGCAGTTCTTC.

The chain recombines TRBV19 with TRBJ2-2; D remains ambiguous. Per germline, CDR1 LNHDA and CDR2 SQIVND (reference sequence). The CDR3 sequence is 12 residues long. V lost 3 bases and J 7 bases, leaving 6 bases between the germline ends. The CDR3 sequence is CASSISGGELFF. In nucleotides, the CDR3 is TGTGCCAGTAGTATTTCGGGCGGGGAGCTGTTTTTT. The variable domain in full, with the rest retrieved from reference TRBV19 and TRBJ2-2, is DGGITQSPKYLFRKEGQNVTLSCEQNLNHDAMYWYRQDPGQGLRLIYYSQIVNDFQKGDIAEGYSVSREKKESFPLTVTSAQKNPTAFYLCASSISGGELFFGEGSRLTVL.

This clone was seen a few times. CDR3 sequence: CATSRGESYEQYF. CDR3 nucleotide sequence: TGTGCCACCAGCAGAGGGGAATCCTACGAGCAGTACTTC. The genes are TRBV15 and TRBJ2-7; D uncertain. CDR1 and CDR2 (germline): LNHNV, YYDKDF (reference sequence). There are 13 residues in the CDR3. The germline V and J ends were trimmed by 1 base and 1 base, with 5 bases remaining between them.

The chain is built from TRBV12-3 or TRBV12-4 and TRBJ1-2; D is unclear. V was cut by 5 bases and J by 8 bases, with 12 bases left in between. The CDR3 spans 12 residues. CDR3 in amino acids: CASSRNKYGYTF. The CDR3 DNA sequence: TGTGCCAGCAGTCGGAACAAGTACGGCTACACCTTC.

A single count supports this clone. The chain uses TRBV3-1 (or the pseudogene TRBV3-2) and TRBJ1-2; 9 nucleotides match TRBD1. CDR1 is LGHDT, CDR2 YNNKEL, per germline (reference sequence). The CDR3 contains 13 residues. V lost 4 bases, J lost 8 bases, and 5 bases stayed unmatched. The CDR3 DNA is TGTGCCAGCAGCCTACAGGGGGCCGGCGGCTACACCTTC. It codes for CASSLQGAGGYTF.

The genes are TRBV11-1 and TRBJ1-2, with D hard to call. Per the germline V gene, CDR1 is SGHAT and CDR2 is FQDESV (reference sequence). The length of the CDR3 is 14 residues. V was clipped by 5 bases and J by 3 bases, with 13 bases between them. The CDR3, as DNA: TGTGCCAGCAGCCAGAGTCGGTACGACTATGGCTACACCTTC. This encodes CASSQSRYDYGYTF.

The CDR3 spells CASRGLDEQFF. The CDR3 coding sequence is TGTGCCAGCAGGGGTCTAGATGAGCAGTTCTTC. The chain combines TRBV2 with TRBJ2-1; D unclear. The CDR3 covers 11 residues. Trimming pared 6 bases from V and 8 bases from J, leaving 8 bases between. CDR1 is SNHLY and CDR2 is FYNNEI in the germline V gene.

The chain has TRBV5-1 and TRBJ2-1; D is tentatively TRBD1 or TRBD2 (5 bases each). Trimming left V 3 bases short and J 9 bases short, with 10 bases between. The CDR3 is 12 residues long. Per the germline V gene, CDR1 is SGHRS and CDR2 is YFSETQ. The CDR3 is CASSWERGEQFF. The CDR3 nucleotides are TGCGCCAGCAGCTGGGAGAGGGGTGAGCAGTTCTTC.

CDR3 region: CASSVKGHSYEQYF. The CDR3, as DNA: TGTGCCAGCAGCGTGAAGGGACACTCCTACGAGCAGTACTTC. The chain recombines TRBV9 with TRBJ2-7; tentatively, D is TRBD1 (6 bases). The CDR3 is 14 residues long. Trimming stripped 2 bases from V and 0 bases from J, with 9 bases between. The germline V gene has CDR1 SGDLS and CDR2 YYNGEE.

This clone was picked up one time. The rearrangement joins TRBV2 to TRBJ2-3; D is unclear. The CDR3 consists of 14 residues. The V end lost 8 bases, the J end lost 4 bases, and 16 bases lay between the germline ends. Germline V gene lookup returns CDR1 SNHLY and CDR2 FYNNEI. As DNA, the CDR3 is TGTGCCAGCCTCCTAGGCCGGAGCGCAGATACGCAGTATTTT. Encoded protein: CASLLGRSADTQYF.

The V call is TRBV9, the J call TRBJ2-7; 7 bases are a match to TRBD2. The length of the CDR3 is 13 residues. With 3 bases clipped from V and 10 bases from J, the junction kept 10 bases outside the gene matches. Germline V gene data show CDR1 as SGDLS and CDR2 as YYNGEE. The CDR3 coding sequence is TGTGCCAGCAGCGACAAGGCGAGCGGGATACAGTACTTC. Its protein is CASSDKASGIQYF.

This chain joins TRBV4-2 and TRBJ1-2; D not resolved. Trimming shortened V by 0 bases and J by 2 bases, and 10 bases separated the two germline ends. Germline assignment: CDR1 LGHNA and CDR2 YNFKEQ. The CDR3 extends over 15 amino acids. CDR3 sequence: CASSQDQAGNYGYTF. The CDR3, as DNA: TGTGCCAGCAGCCAAGATCAGGCAGGAAACTATGGCTACACCTTC.

This clone was detected a few times. The chain has TRBV7-3 and TRBJ1-6, with TRBD1 identical over 9 bases. The junction had 4 bases not matched to a gene; V was cut back by 5 bases and J by 5 bases. CDR1 and CDR2 from the germline V gene are SGHTA and FQGTGA. This CDR3 contains 15 residues. The CDR3, as DNA: TGTGCCAGCAGCCCGACAGGGGGAGATAATTCACCCCTCCACTTT. Translating gives CASSPTGGDNSPLHF.

As regards this clone: Other nucleotide sequences in the sample specify the same CDR3. The chain links TRBV18 to TRBJ1-1, with D possibly TRBD1 on 5 matching bases. Trimming pared 6 bases from V and 5 bases from J, leaving 10 bases between. Germline CDR1 and CDR2: KGHSH and LQKENI. This CDR3 contains 12 residues. CDR3 DNA sequence: TGTGCCAGCTCCCCAGGGACTACTGAAGCTTTCTTT. Translating gives CASSPGTTEAFF.